This T cell receptor beta chain came from a study of cytomegalovirus exposure and HLA in healthy donors. The PCR made use of 60 Vbeta and 13 Jbeta primers. Original methodology: Counted up in a later analysis, unique TCR beta chains came to about 80 million, with around 9.9 million shared. Assay used: immunoSEQ multiplex PCR; TCRdb lists only in-frame clones, some missing. The V and J calls and clone size are taken from that table; D and trimming were inferred from the DNA. Of about 190,000 clones listed, 65% to 85% were seen once; the top ten hold around 6.1%. Whole-study findings and limits: A link between a missense DCLRE1C variant and TCR beta V- and J-gene trimming emerged from a later analysis. Data from an earlier analysis indicated that most TCR beta V segments were productive either about 90% or about 30% of the time.

Worth noting for this clone: What it recognizes is unknown.

CDR3 size: 18 residues. The V gene's germline CDR1 is SGHVS and CDR2 FNYEAQ. Sequencing input: PBMCs. This sequence originates from a woman in her 30s in good health and CMV-seropositive. The rearrangement joins TRBV7-6 to TRBJ2-5, with 9 positions matching TRBD1. The J call may be incorrect, as the DNA end agrees better with TRBJ2-7. CDR3 amino acids: CASSFHPVRTGASYEQYF. Written as DNA, the CDR3 is TGTGCCAGCAGCTTCCACCCCGTTCGGACAGGGGCAAGCTACGAGCAGTACTTC.